The sequence of this T cell receptor (beta chain) was determined in a study of radiotherapy plus CTLA-4 blockade in lung cancer. Study details: Among enrolled patients, roughly 20% responded and about 30% achieved disease control. Study findings and constraints: How blood T cell clones changed early, along with interferon-beta, reportedly forecast response best.

Participants had chemo-refractory metastatic non-small-cell lung cancer and were treated with focal radiation plus ipilimumab CTLA-4 blockade. Sequencing was performed with immunoSEQ multiplex PCR; in TCRdb, only in-frame clones are kept and a portion is missing. The profile shows 78,000 or so clones, around 84% of them singletons. The ends lost 0 bases at V and 5 bases at J; junction bases unmatched: 2. The germline V gene encodes CDR1 SGHRS and CDR2 YFSETQ. The CDR3 spans 14 residues. In regard to this clone: What it recognizes is unknown.

This receptor was taken from a human donor with non-small cell lung cancer who had stable disease on radiotherapy plus ipilimumab. This chain joins TRBV5-1 and TRBJ2-3; 8 positions agree with TRBD2. Sequencing used peripheral blood, obtained from a patient treated with radiotherapy plus ipilimumab. CDR3 sequence: CASSLALAGDTQYF. CDR3 bases: TGCGCCAGCAGCTTGGCCCTAGCGGGAGATACGCAGTATTTT.